The clone carrying this T cell receptor (beta chain) was recorded only once. Its antigen is undetermined. Profiling relied on immunoSEQ multiplex PCR, and the TCRdb table lists in-frame clones only, not all of them. Among 2 million to 3 million clones listed, 93% were seen once. The sample belongs to a study of shared clonotypes between healthy human individuals. The germline gives CDR1 MDHEN, CDR2 SYDVKM. The CDR3 totals 16 residues. The trim removed 4 bases at V and 0 bases at J, leaving 4 bases unmatched. Investigators divided CD4+ cells into CD45RA+ naive and CD45RA-negative memory subsets. The study's findings and limits: The sole specimen, blood, was sampled, and tissue repertoires likely differ.

This sequence joins TRBV28 and TRBJ2-2, with 8 bases identical to TRBD1. The clonotype originates from a man younger than 35 in good health. Some clones in this sample may be carry-over from other donors' samples. What was sequenced was naive CD4+ T cells from PBMCs. Subset meaning: CD45RA+ positively selected. The CDR3 sequence is CASSWTGIANTGELFF. The CDR3 DNA reads TGTGCCAGCAGTTGGACAGGGATCGCGAACACCGGGGAGCTGTTTTTT.